Shown below are 17 T cell receptor beta chains from a single sample sequenced in a study of T-cell reconstitution after alpha-beta-depleted transplantation in children. Unique molecular identifiers were used to barcode this TCRbeta library. A single record per CDR3 protein comes from TCRdb applying MiXCR to the PCR reads. The sample comprises under 450,000 distinct CDR3 sequences, roughly 14% of which are singletons, and about 3.9% rests with the top ten. The material was PBMCs, obtained from the stem cell graft. Receptors originate from a human donor who donated a stem cell graft to a child with Fanconi anemia.

This chain uses TRBV7-8 with TRBJ2-1; 7 bases are a match to TRBD2. Germline V gives CDR1 SGHVS, CDR2 FQNEAQ. The CDR3 has 12 amino acids. Trimming took 5 bases from V and 10 from J; bases not matched to a gene: 5. The CDR3 nucleotides read TGTGCCAGCAGCCCTGCCGGGAGGGAGCAGTTCTTC. Translating it yields CASSPAGREQFF.

J is TRBJ2-1 and V is TRBV12-3 or TRBV12-4; D may be TRBD2 (5 bases). Trimming took 2 bases from V and 14 from J, leaving 19 bases between them. The CDR3 has 14 amino acids. As DNA, the CDR3 is TGTGCCAGCAGTTTAACCCTCTCCTCGATGGAGGAGTTCTTC. Its protein product is CASSLTLSSMEEFF.

This clonotype was detected many times. The gene calls are TRBV20-1 and TRBJ1-2; D possibly corresponds to TRBD1 (5 bases). CDR3 length: 11 residues. V was shortened by 1 base and J by 8 bases, with 8 bases between the two germline ends. Germline CDR1 DFQATT, CDR2 SNEGSKA (reference sequence). Here the CDR3 reads CSARGDDGYTF. The CDR3 nucleotides read TGCAGTGCTAGAGGGGACGACGGCTACACCTTC.

This clonotype has ten or more counts. The chain has TRBV5-1 and TRBJ1-1; TRBD1 matches 7 bases. This CDR3 comprises 11 residues. J lost 11 bases, V lost 5 bases, and 6 bases had no gene match. Germline V lookup: CDR1 SGHRS, CDR2 YFSETQ. The CDR3 region is CASRRDRKAFF. The CDR3 DNA reads TGCGCCAGCAGAAGGGACAGAAAGGCTTTCTTT. Using reference TRBV5-1 and TRBJ1-1 for the parts outside the CDR3, the full variable domain is KAGVTQTPRYLIKTRGQQVTLSCSPISGHRSVSWYQQTPGQGLQFLFEYFSETQRNKGNFPGRFSGRQFSNSRSEMNVSTLELGDSALYLCASRRDRKAFFGQGTRLTVV.

The chain is built from TRBV14 and TRBJ1-2; weak D call: TRBD1 (5 bases). The CDR3 has 13 amino acids. The V gene lost 1 base and the J gene lost 4 bases, with 7 bases spanning the gap. Germline CDR1 is SGHDN and CDR2 is FVKESK. CDR3 sequence reads: CASSQGGLYGYTF. CDR3 coding DNA: TGTGCCAGCAGCCAAGGGGGCCTCTATGGCTACACCTTC.

The V and J genes are TRBV9 and TRBJ2-5; 8 positions match TRBD2. Germline assignment: CDR1 SGDLS and CDR2 YYNGEE. This CDR3 region has 15 residues. V trimming: 0 bases; J trimming: 4 bases; junction bases outside the gene matches: 5. CDR3 sequence: CASSVDSGSLETQYF. In DNA form, the CDR3 reads TGTGCCAGCAGCGTAGACAGCGGGAGCCTAGAGACCCAGTACTTC.

The gene calls are TRBV20-1 and TRBJ2-3; no reliable D call. Per germline, CDR1 DFQATT and CDR2 SNEGSKA (reference sequence). The CDR3 spans 14 residues. Trimming left V 1 base short and J 2 bases short, with 10 bases between. CDR3 DNA sequence: TGCAGTGCTAGAGTAGTGGGTATCACAGATACGCAGTATTTT. Its protein product is CSARVVGITDTQYF.

V gene TRBV20-1 combines with J gene TRBJ1-1; D might be TRBD1 (5 bases). CDR3 length equals 13 residues. The germline CDR1 and CDR2 sequences are DFQATT and SNEGSKA (reference sequence). The CDR3 bases are TGCAGCCTGGAGAGAGACAGCTCCACTGAAGCTTTCTTT. As protein: CSLERDSSTEAFF.

V and J are TRBV3-1 and TRBJ1-1; TRBD1 aligns across 7 bases. Germline values: CDR1 LGHDT, CDR2 YNNKEL (reference sequence). Trimming at V came to 0 bases and at J to 5 bases, leaving 9 bases not matched to a gene. This CDR3 is built from 16 residues. The CDR3 DNA reads as TGTGCCAGCAGCCAAGATCTTGCCAGGGGGGGAACTGAAGCTTTCTTT. Translation: CASSQDLARGGTEAFF.

This clonotype was seen repeatedly, ten times or more. The CDR3 protein is CASSEIDRVGELFF. CDR3 nucleotides: TGTGCCAGCAGTGAAATCGACAGGGTAGGGGAGCTGTTTTTT. This chain connects TRBV6-1 to TRBJ2-2; 7 nucleotides match TRBD1. The J segment lost 8 bases and the V segment lost 2 bases, leaving 5 bases of the junction unmatched. The CDR3 contains 14 residues. The V gene's germline CDR1 is MNHNS and CDR2 SASEGT.

The rearrangement joins TRBV11-2 to TRBJ2-7; D ambiguous. Germline V CDR1 and CDR2: SGHAT, FQNNGV. The CDR3 sequence is 11 residues long. V lost 5 bases, J lost 7 bases, and 9 bases lay in between. The CDR3, as DNA: TGTGCCAGCAGCCTAATGGGGGAGCAGTACTTC. It encodes CASSLMGEQYF.

As for this clonotype: No conserved phenylalanine or tryptophan ends this CDR3, so it is likely a read error. J is TRBJ2-2 and V is TRBV20-1, with no clear D. CDR3 length equals 12 residues. Germline V gene data show CDR1 as DFQATT and CDR2 as SNEGSKA (reference sequence). V gave up 3 bases and J gave up 5 bases, with 7 bases separating them. CDR3 sequence reads: CSASGGTGELFY. The CDR3 DNA reads TGCAGTGCTAGTGGCGGAACCGGGGAGCTGTTTTAT.

The J gene is TRBJ2-3, the V gene TRBV6-2 or TRBV6-3; a possible D gene is TRBD1 (6 bases). Germline V lookup: CDR1 MNHEY, CDR2 SVGEGT. Trimming removed 5 bases from V and 5 bases from J, with 11 bases in between. The CDR3 length is 13 residues. CDR3 sequence reads: CASSKFRGDTQYF. The CDR3 bases are TGTGCCAGCAGTAAATTCAGGGGAGATACGCAGTATTTT.

The CDR3 loop reads CASSQDQTPYGYTF. Here the CDR3 DNA reads TGCGCCAGCAGCCAAGACCAGACTCCCTATGGCTACACCTTC. The V and J genes are TRBV4-3 and TRBJ1-2, with unresolved D. The length of the CDR3 is 14 residues. Germline values: CDR1 LGHNA, CDR2 YSLEER. V lost 0 bases, J lost 4 bases, and 9 bases lay in between.

This clonotype was picked up many times. The chain couples TRBV11-1 to TRBJ2-3; TRBD2 aligns across 13 bases. The CDR3 has 14 amino acids. Germline values: CDR1 SGHAT, CDR2 FQDESV (reference sequence). The V and J ends lost 4 bases and 12 bases, in that order; junction bases with no gene match: 7. The CDR3 loop is CASSSGTSGIFQYF. CDR3 in DNA: TGTGCCAGCAGCTCCGGGACTAGCGGGATTTTCCAGTATTTT.

At least ten counts were recorded for this clonotype. This chain uses TRBV3-1 with TRBJ1-5; 10 bases are shared with TRBD1. This CDR3 region has 16 residues. V lost 0 bases and J lost 2; bases outside the gene matches: 1. Germline CDR1 LGHDT, CDR2 YNNKEL (reference sequence). CDR3 DNA: TGTGCCAGCAGCCAAGAAGGGACAGGGGGCAATCAGCCCCAGCATTTT. As protein: CASSQEGTGGNQPQHF.

The gene calls are TRBV11-2 and TRBJ1-1, with 7 bases lining up with TRBD1. CDR1 and CDR2 (germline): SGHAT, FQNNGV. The junction had 10 bases not matched to a gene; V was cut back by 3 bases and J by 12 bases. The CDR3 is made up of 13 amino acids. The CDR3 nucleotides read TGTGCCAGCAGCTTTCCCGGGACAGAGAGGACTTTCTTT. It translates to CASSFPGTERTFF.